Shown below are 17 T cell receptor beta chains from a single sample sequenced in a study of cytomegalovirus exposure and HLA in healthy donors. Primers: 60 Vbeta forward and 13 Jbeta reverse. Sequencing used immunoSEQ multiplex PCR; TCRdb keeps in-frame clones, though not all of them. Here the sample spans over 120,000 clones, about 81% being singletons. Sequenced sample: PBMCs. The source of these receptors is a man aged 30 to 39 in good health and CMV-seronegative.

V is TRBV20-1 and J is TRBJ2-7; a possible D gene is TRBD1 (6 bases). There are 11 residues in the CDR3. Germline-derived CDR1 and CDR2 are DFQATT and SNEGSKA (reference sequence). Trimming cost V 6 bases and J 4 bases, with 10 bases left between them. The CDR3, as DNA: TGCAGTGCCAGAAGGGGGTACGAGCAGTACTTC. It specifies CSARRGYEQYF.

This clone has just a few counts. As DNA, the CDR3 is TGTGCCAGCAGCTTGGCCGTGGGTAGCGGGGTGGCAGATACGCAGTATTTT. It specifies CASSLAVGSGVADTQYF. This chain links TRBV5-4 with TRBJ2-3; the match to TRBD2 covers 8 bases. V was clipped by 0 bases and J by 4 bases; unmatched bases: 10. The CDR3 has 17 amino acids. Per the germline V gene, CDR1 is SGHNT and CDR2 is YYREEE (reference sequence).

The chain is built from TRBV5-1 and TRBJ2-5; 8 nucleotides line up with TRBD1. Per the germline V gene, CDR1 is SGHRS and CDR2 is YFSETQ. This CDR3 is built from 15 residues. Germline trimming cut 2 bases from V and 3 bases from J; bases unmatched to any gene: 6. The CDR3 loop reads CASSFSHRGKETQYF. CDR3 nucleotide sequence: TGCGCCAGCAGCTTTTCACACAGGGGGAAAGAGACCCAGTACTTC. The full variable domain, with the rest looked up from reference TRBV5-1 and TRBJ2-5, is KAGVTQTPRYLIKTRGQQVTLSCSPISGHRSVSWYQQTPGQGLQFLFEYFSETQRNKGNFPGRFSGRQFSNSRSEMNVSTLELGDSALYLCASSFSHRGKETQYFGPGTRLLVL.

The CDR3 protein is CASSPSSGGHSYEQYF. The CDR3 DNA follows: TGTGCCAGCAGCCCGTCTAGCGGGGGCCACTCCTACGAGCAGTACTTC. J is TRBJ2-7 and V is TRBV5-4; 10 bases line up with TRBD2. CDR3 size: 16 residues. Germline loops: CDR1 SGHNT, CDR2 YYREEE (reference sequence). V trimming: 4 bases; J trimming: 0 bases; junction bases outside the gene matches: 7.

The CDR3 coding sequence is TGTGCCAGCAGCGTAGCGCGGGGGGGCACAGATACGCAGTATTTT. This encodes CASSVARGGTDTQYF. V usage is TRBV9 and J usage is TRBJ2-3, with TRBD2 matching 8 bases. Germline values: CDR1 SGDLS, CDR2 YYNGEE. Germline trimming cut 0 bases from V and 1 base from J; bases unmatched to any gene: 1. The CDR3 contains 15 residues.

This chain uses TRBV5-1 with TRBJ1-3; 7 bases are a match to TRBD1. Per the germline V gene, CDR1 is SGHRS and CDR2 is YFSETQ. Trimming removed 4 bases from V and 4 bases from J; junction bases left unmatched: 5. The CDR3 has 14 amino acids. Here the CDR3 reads CASSAGGWGNTIYF. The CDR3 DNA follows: TGCGCCAGCAGCGCAGGGGGTTGGGGAAACACCATATATTTT.

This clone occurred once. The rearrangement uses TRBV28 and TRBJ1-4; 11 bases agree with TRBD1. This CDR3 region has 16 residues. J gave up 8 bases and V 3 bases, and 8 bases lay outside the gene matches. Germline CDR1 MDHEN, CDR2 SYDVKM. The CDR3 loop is CASSFLGTGGREKLFF. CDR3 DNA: TGTGCCAGCAGTTTCCTCGGGACAGGGGGACGGGAAAAACTGTTTTTT. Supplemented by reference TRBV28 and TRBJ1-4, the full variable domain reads DVKVTQSSRYLVKRTGEKVFLECVQDMDHENMFWYRQDPGLGLRLIYFSYDVKMKEKGDIPEGYSVSREKKERFSLILESASTNQTSMYLCASSFLGTGGREKLFFGSGTQLSVL.

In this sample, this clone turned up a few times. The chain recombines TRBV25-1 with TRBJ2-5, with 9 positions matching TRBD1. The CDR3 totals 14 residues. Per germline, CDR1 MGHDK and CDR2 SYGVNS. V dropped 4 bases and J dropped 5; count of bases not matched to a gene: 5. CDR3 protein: CASSGTGAGETQYF. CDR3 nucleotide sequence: TGTGCCAGCAGTGGGACAGGGGCGGGGGAGACCCAGTACTTC.

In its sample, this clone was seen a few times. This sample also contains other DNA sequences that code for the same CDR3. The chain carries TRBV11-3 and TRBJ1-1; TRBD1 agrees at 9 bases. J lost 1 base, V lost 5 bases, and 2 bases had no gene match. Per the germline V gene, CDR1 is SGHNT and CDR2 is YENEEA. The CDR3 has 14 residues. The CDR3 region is CASSRGQGNTEAFF. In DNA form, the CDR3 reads TGTGCCAGCAGCAGGGGACAGGGGAACACTGAAGCTTTCTTT.

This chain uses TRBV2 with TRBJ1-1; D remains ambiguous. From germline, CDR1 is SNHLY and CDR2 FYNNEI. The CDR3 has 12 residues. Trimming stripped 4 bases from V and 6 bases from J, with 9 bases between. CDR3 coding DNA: TGTGCCAGCAGTGGCCAAAGCGCTGAAGCTTTCTTT. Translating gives CASSGQSAEAFF. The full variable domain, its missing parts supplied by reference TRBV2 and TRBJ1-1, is EPEVTQTPSHQVTQMGQEVILRCVPISNHLYFYWYRQILGQKVEFLVSFYNNEISEKSEIFDDQFSVERPDGSNFTLKIRSTKLEDSAMYFCASSGQSAEAFFGQGTRLTVV.

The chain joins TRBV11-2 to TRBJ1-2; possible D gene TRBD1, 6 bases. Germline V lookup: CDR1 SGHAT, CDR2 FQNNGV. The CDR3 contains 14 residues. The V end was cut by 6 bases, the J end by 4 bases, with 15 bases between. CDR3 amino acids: CASSRTGSGYGYTF. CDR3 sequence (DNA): TGTGCCAGCAGTCGCACAGGGTCCGGCTATGGCTACACCTTC.

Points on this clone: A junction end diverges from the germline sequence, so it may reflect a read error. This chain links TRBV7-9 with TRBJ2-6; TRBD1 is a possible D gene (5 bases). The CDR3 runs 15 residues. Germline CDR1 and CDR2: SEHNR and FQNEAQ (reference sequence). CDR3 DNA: TGTGCCAGCAGCCTCGGCGGCTCTGGGGCCAACGGCCTGACTTTC. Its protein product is CASSLGGSGANGLTF.

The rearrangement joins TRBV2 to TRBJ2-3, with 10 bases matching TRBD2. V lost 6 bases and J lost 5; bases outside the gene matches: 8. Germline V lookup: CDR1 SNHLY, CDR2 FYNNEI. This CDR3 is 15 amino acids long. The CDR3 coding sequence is TGTGCCAGCAGCCCCCTAGCGGGAGAAAGAGATACGCAGTATTTT. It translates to CASSPLAGERDTQYF.

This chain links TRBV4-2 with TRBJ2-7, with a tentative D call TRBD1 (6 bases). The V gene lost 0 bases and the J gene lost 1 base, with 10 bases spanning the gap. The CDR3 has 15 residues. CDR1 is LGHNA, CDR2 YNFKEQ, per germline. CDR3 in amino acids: CASSQDTGSSYEQYF. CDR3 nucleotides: TGTGCCAGCAGCCAAGATACAGGGAGTTCCTACGAGCAGTACTTC.

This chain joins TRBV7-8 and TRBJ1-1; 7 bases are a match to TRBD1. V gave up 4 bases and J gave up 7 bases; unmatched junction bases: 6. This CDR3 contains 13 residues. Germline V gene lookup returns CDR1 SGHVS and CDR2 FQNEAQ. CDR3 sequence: CASSSPGTDEAFF. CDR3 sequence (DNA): TGTGCCAGCAGCTCCCCCGGGACAGATGAAGCTTTCTTT.

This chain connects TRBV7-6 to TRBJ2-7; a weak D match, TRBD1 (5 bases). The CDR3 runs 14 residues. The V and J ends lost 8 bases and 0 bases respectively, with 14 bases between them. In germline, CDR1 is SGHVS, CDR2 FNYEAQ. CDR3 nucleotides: TGTGCCAGCCGGAAGGACACCTTCTCCTACGAGCAGTACTTC. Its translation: CASRKDTFSYEQYF.

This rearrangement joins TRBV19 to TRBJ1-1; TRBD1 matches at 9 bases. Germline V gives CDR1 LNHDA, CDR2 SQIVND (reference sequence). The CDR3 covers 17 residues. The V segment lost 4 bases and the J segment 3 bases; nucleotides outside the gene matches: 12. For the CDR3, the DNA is TGTGCCAGTAGTAGACCGGCTCCGGGACAGGGTGACACTGAAGCTTTCTTT. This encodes CASSRPAPGQGDTEAFF. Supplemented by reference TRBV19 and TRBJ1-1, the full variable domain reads DGGITQSPKYLFRKEGQNVTLSCEQNLNHDAMYWYRQDPGQGLRLIYYSQIVNDFQKGDIAEGYSVSREKKESFPLTVTSAQKNPTAFYLCASSRPAPGQGDTEAFFGQGTRLTVV.